The 15 T cell receptor beta chains reported below all come from one sample, sequenced in a study of blood T cell repertoires in COVID-19. Profiling relied on immunoSEQ multiplex PCR, and the TCRdb table lists in-frame clones only, not all of them. In the table there are about 98,000 clones, 75% to 85% of which are singletons. The sample comprised peripheral blood. The receptors shown here come from a man aged 65 to 79 with acute or convalescent COVID-19.

The rearrangement uses TRBV6-2 or TRBV6-3 and TRBJ2-3; 7 bases align to TRBD2. Germline CDR1 reads MNHEY; CDR2 reads SVGEGT. This CDR3 comprises 15 residues. V lost 6 bases and J lost 0; bases outside the gene matches: 6. DNA for the CDR3: TGTGCCAGCAGACCTAGCGGAGGGAGCACAGATACGCAGTATTTT. This gives the protein CASRPSGGSTDTQYF.

This clone was counted only a few times. The CDR3 bases are TGTGCCAGCAGTTCCGGGGGGCGGTACTACAATGAGCAGTTCTTC. This codes for CASSSGGRYYNEQFF. The chain uses TRBV27 and TRBJ2-1; tentatively, D is TRBD2 (7 bases). V was clipped by 4 bases and J by 3 bases, with 13 bases between them. Germline V lookup: CDR1 MNHEY, CDR2 SMNVEV (reference sequence). The CDR3 spans 15 residues.

The chain combines TRBV5-8 with TRBJ2-7, with 9 bases that match TRBD1. Germline V gives CDR1 SGHTS, CDR2 YDEGEE. This CDR3 region has 16 residues. J was trimmed by 6 bases and V by 3 bases; bases with no gene match: 13. The CDR3 region is CASSWSPGQGYSEQYF. The CDR3 coding sequence is TGTGCCAGCAGCTGGAGCCCGGGACAGGGATACTCCGAGCAGTACTTC.

The chain recombines TRBV7-2 with TRBJ1-1; no clear D gene. This CDR3 region has 13 residues. The germline V gene encodes CDR1 SGHTA and CDR2 FQGNSA. Deletions cut 3 bases from V and 3 bases from J, with 8 bases between. The DNA of the CDR3 is TGTGCCAGCAGCTTCGGGAGAGACACTGAAGCTTTCTTT. It yields the protein CASSFGRDTEAFF.

The chain uses TRBV4-2 and TRBJ2-7, with 9 bases lining up with TRBD2. This CDR3 region has 15 residues. The trim removed 0 bases at V and 4 bases at J, leaving 4 bases unmatched. Germline assignment: CDR1 LGHNA and CDR2 YNFKEQ. The CDR3 region is CASSQDQLAGYEQYF. The CDR3 DNA sequence: TGTGCCAGCAGCCAAGATCAGCTAGCGGGATACGAGCAGTACTTC.

The genes are TRBV2 and TRBJ1-1; 9 bases fit TRBD1. Germline-derived CDR1 and CDR2 are SNHLY and FYNNEI. CDR3 length: 14 amino acids. The V gene end was trimmed by 6 bases and the J gene end by 4 bases; junction bases not matched to a gene: 6. The CDR3 here is CASRPDRGGTEAFF. The CDR3 nucleotides are TGTGCCAGCAGACCGGACAGGGGCGGCACTGAAGCTTTCTTT.

The genes are TRBV27 and TRBJ2-1; D might be TRBD2 (5 bases). V was trimmed by 6 bases and J by 7 bases, leaving 19 bases between them. Germline V gene data show CDR1 as MNHEY and CDR2 as SMNVEV (reference sequence). The CDR3 is 15 amino acids. CDR3 residues: CASSQAATTGNEQFF. CDR3 nucleotides: TGTGCCAGCAGCCAAGCGGCCACAACGGGAAATGAGCAGTTCTTC.

The chain recombines TRBV6-5 with TRBJ2-7, with 10 bases lining up with TRBD2. This CDR3 spans 15 amino acids. Germline CDR1 MNHEY, CDR2 SVGAGI. J lost 7 bases, V lost 2 bases, and 8 bases had no gene match. The CDR3 spells CASSYPGLAAGEQYF. CDR3 coding DNA: TGTGCCAGCAGTTACCCCGGACTAGCGGCGGGAGAGCAGTACTTC.

This chain joins TRBV18 and TRBJ2-7; D is ambiguous. CDR3 size: 14 residues. V was cut by 1 base and J by 2 bases, with 9 bases left in between. CDR1 is KGHSH, CDR2 LQKENI, per germline. The CDR3 reads CASSPRRYTYEQYF. The CDR3 DNA sequence: TGTGCCAGCTCACCACGCCGGTATACCTACGAGCAGTACTTC.

The chain is built from TRBV28 and TRBJ2-3; 7 positions match TRBD1. Trimming took 6 bases from V and 5 from J; bases not matched to a gene: 11. Germline CDR1 is MDHEN and CDR2 is SYDVKM. The length of the CDR3 is 15 residues. The CDR3 is CASRRQGRSVDTQYF. DNA for the CDR3: TGTGCCAGCAGGCGACAGGGAAGGTCTGTAGATACGCAGTATTTT.

Only a few counts were recorded for this clone. The chain couples TRBV9 to TRBJ2-3, with 10 bases identical to TRBD1. CDR1 and CDR2 from the germline V gene are SGDLS and YYNGEE. V was pared by 4 bases and J by 4 bases, with 6 bases of the junction left unmatched. The CDR3 has 15 amino acids. The CDR3 DNA is TGTGCCAGCAGCCCGGGACAGGGGCACGCAGATACGCAGTATTTT. Amino acid sequence: CASSPGQGHADTQYF.

The sample holds a few counts of this clone. The gene calls are TRBV19 and TRBJ1-3, with no clear D. Germline values: CDR1 LNHDA, CDR2 SQIVND (reference sequence). The CDR3 contains 16 residues. Trimming took off 3 bases at V and 0 bases at J, with 12 bases between the two ends. CDR3 DNA sequence: TGTGCCAGTAGTATCCGCGGGCCTCGCTCTGGAAACACCATATATTTT. Its translation: CASSIRGPRSGNTIYF.

The V call is TRBV4-2, the J call TRBJ1-5; no reliable D call. With 3 bases removed from V and 3 bases from J, the gap between germline ends came to 15 bases. CDR3 length: 16 residues. Germline V gives CDR1 LGHNA, CDR2 YNFKEQ. The CDR3 protein is CASSQGAPGNNQPQHF. In nucleotides, the CDR3 is TGTGCCAGCAGCCAGGGAGCACCTGGCAACAATCAGCCCCAGCATTTT.

The chain employs TRBV21-1 and TRBJ2-2; TRBD2 is the table's D call, not checked against the DNA. TRBV21-1 is a known pseudogene. CDR3 length equals 13 residues. In DNA form, the CDR3 reads TGTGCCAGCACCTCGGGGGGGGCCGGGGAGCTGTTTTTT. It is translated as CASTSGGAGELFF.

The chain couples TRBV7-2 to TRBJ2-3, with 10 bases identical to TRBD1. Germline V gives CDR1 SGHTA, CDR2 FQGNSA. The CDR3 loop spans 17 amino acids. The junction had 11 bases not matched to a gene; V was cut back by 5 bases and J by 3 bases. The CDR3 DNA reads as TGTGCCAGCAGCCGGGACAGGGGAGTAATTTGGACAGATACGCAGTATTTT. It encodes CASSRDRGVIWTDTQYF.